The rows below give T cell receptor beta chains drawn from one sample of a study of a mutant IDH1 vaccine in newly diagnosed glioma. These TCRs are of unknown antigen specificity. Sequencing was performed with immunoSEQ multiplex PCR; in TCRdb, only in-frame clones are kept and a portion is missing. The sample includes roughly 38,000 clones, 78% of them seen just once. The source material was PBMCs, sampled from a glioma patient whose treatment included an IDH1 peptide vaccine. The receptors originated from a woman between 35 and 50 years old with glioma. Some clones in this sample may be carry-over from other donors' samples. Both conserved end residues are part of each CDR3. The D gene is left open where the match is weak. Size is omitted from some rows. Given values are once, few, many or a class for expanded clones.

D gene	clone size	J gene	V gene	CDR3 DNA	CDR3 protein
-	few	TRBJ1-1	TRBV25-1	TGTGCCAGCAGTGAATTGGGACCTCGTGAAGCTTTCTTT	CASSELGPREAFF
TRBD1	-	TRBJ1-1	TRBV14	TGTGCCAGCAGCCAAGGCGGAATAGGGGGCTCTGAAGCTTTCTTT	CASSQGGIGGSEAFF
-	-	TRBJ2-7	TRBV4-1	TGCGCCAGCAGCCAGGGCAGGGGAGCCTACGAGCAGTACTTC	CASSQGRGAYEQYF
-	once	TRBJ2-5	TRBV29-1	TGCAGCGTGAGCGTGGAGACCCAGTACTTC	CSVSVETQYF
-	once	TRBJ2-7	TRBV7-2	TGTGCCAGCAGCGGAAGGGGACCCTGGTGGTACTTC	CASSGRGPWWYF
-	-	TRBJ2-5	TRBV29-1	TGCAGCCTGCAATTTTCGGGGGATCTCGGCGGGACCCAGTACTTC	CSLQFSGDLGGTQYF
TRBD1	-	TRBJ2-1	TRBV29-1	TGCAGCGGACAGACAGGGTGGAATGAGCAGTTCTTC	CSGQTGWNEQFF
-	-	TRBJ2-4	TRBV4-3	TGCGCCAGCAGCCATGGGACGGCCCAAAACATTCAGTACTTC	CASSHGTAQNIQYF
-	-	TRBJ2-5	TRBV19	TGTGCCAGTAGTATAGTCAACGGGGGAGAGACCCAGTACTTC	CASSIVNGGETQYF
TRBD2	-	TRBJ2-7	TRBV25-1	TGTGCCAGCAGTGATTCCCGGGGGGCCTACGAGCAGTACTTC	CASSDSRGAYEQYF
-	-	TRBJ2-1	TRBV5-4	TGTGCCAGCAGCTTGGACGGGGGACCCTACAATGAGCAGTTCTTC	CASSLDGGPYNEQFF
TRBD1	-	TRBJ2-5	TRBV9	TGTGCCAGCAGCCCTGGACAGGGGAGTGGGACCCAGTACTTC	CASSPGQGSGTQYF
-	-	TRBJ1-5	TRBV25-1	TGTGCCAGCAGTGAGGGGTGGCAGCCCCAGCATTTT	CASSEGWQPQHF
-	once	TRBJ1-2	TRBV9	TGTGCCAGCAGCGTAGGAAATGGCTACACCTTC	CASSVGNGYTF
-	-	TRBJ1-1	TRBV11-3	TGTGCCAGCAGCTTAACCTCGGTGGCCGAAGCTTTCTTT	CASSLTSVAEAFF
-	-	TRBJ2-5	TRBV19	TGTGCCAGTAGTATGAAAGGGAGGGGGCCGGAGACCCAGTACTTC	CASSMKGRGPETQYF
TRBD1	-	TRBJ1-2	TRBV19	TGTGCCAGTAGTATAGACCGAGGGGGCATTGGCTACACCTTC	CASSIDRGGIGYTF
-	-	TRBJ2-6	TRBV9	TGTGCCAGCAGCGTAGGACCATCTGGGGCCAACGTCCTGACTTTC	CASSVGPSGANVLTF
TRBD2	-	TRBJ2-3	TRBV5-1	TGCGCCAGCAGCGGTTTAGCGGGGGGCCGGGGAGATACGCAGTATTTT	CASSGLAGGRGDTQYF
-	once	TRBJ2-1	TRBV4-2	TGTGCCAGCAGCCAAGATAACCGCAAAGGATACAATGAGCAGTTCTTC	CASSQDNRKGYNEQFF
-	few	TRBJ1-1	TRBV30	TGTGCCTGGAGTGTAGGGAGCAGGACTGAAGCTTTCTTT	CAWSVGSRTEAFF
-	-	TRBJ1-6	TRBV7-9	TGTGCCAGCAGCGGGGCCCGCGGGTCCAGCAGCTCCTATAATTCACCCCTCCACTTT	CASSGARGSSSSYNSPLHF
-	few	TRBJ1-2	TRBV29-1	TGCAGCGTTGAAGATCGTTTATCCAGCGGCTACACCTTC	CSVEDRLSSGYTF
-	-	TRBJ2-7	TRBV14	TGTGCCAGCAGCCAATCGGCAGGGACCGAGCAGTACTTC	CASSQSAGTEQYF
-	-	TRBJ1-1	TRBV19	TGTGCCAGTAGGCAACAGGGTGTTGAAGCTTTCTTT	CASRQQGVEAFF
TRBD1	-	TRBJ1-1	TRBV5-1	TGCGCCAGCAGCTCACAGGGGGGGACTGAAGCTTTCTTT	CASSSQGGTEAFF
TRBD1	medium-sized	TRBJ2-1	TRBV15	TGTGCCACCAGCAGAGATCGGACAGGGAGGCAGTTCTTC	CATSRDRTGRQFF
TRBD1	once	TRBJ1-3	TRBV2	TGTGCCAGCAGTGAGGACAGGGGTGGAAACACCATATATTTT	CASSEDRGGNTIYF
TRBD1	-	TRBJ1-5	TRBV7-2	TGTGCCAGCAGCGGCCGGGACAGAGCATATCAGCCCCAGCATTTT	CASSGRDRAYQPQHF
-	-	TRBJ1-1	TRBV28	TGTGCCAGCAGTACCCATCTTACAGTGGCGGGGGAAGCTTTCTTT	CASSTHLTVAGEAFF
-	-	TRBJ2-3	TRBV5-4	TGTGCCAGCAGCCCGGGGGCTCTAGTAGGGGATACGCAGTATTTT	CASSPGALVGDTQYF
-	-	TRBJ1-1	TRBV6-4	TGTGCCAGCAGGGAAAACGGTGAGTCGGCTGAAGCTTTCTTT	CASRENGESAEAFF
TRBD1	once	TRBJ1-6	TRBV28	TGTGCCAGCAGTTACCCTGGACAGGTTAATTCACCCCTCCACTTT	CASSYPGQVNSPLHF
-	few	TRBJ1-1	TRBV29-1	TGCAGCGTTAGGACTGGGAACACTGAAGCTTTCTTT	CSVRTGNTEAFF
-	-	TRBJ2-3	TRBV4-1	TGCGCCAGCAGCCACTCGGGTAGCGGTAGCACAGATACGCAGTATTTT	CASSHSGSGSTDTQYF
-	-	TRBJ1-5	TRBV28	TGTGCCAGCAGTTTATCGAGCCGGCGCGGGCAGCCCCAGCATTTT	CASSLSSRRGQPQHF
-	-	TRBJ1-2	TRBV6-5	TGTGCCAGCAGTTACTCCCCCAGTTACTATGGCTACACCTTC	CASSYSPSYYGYTF
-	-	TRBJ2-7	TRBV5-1	TGCGCCAGCAGCTCACAAGGGGCGGACGAGCAGTACTTC	CASSSQGADEQYF
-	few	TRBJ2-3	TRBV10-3	TGTGCCACACGTAGCAGCACAGATACGCAGTATTTT	CATRSSTDTQYF
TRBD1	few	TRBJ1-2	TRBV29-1	TGCAGCGTCGATCGCGACGACAGGGGGCGATATGGCTACACCTTC	CSVDRDDRGRYGYTF
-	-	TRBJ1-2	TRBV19	TGTGCCAGTAGTCGCTGGGACGGTAACTATGGCTACACCTTC	CASSRWDGNYGYTF
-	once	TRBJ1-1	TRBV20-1	TGCAGTGGGGGGGGGAACACTGAAGCTTTCTTT	CSGGGNTEAFF
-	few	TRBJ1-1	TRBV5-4	TGTGCCAGCAGCTTCGGACAGACTGGGACTGAAGCTTTCTTT	CASSFGQTGTEAFF
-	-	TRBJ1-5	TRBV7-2	TGTGCCAGCAGCTTAGCGCTGGGAACGGGGCAGCCCCAGCATTTT	CASSLALGTGQPQHF
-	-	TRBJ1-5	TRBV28	TGTGCCAGCAGTTTAGTTACACCCGGGGAGCCCCAGCATTTT	CASSLVTPGEPQHF
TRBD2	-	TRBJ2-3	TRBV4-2	TGTGCCAGCAGCCTTAGACTAGCGGGGGGCCGCACAGATACGCAGTATTTT	CASSLRLAGGRTDTQYF
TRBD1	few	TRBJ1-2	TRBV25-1	TGTGCCAGCAGTGAAATAGGGGGCGGCTATGGCTACACCTTC	CASSEIGGGYGYTF
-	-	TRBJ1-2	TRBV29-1	TGCAGCGCGCAGACTCAGATAGGGTATGGCTACACCTTC	CSAQTQIGYGYTF